The entry that follows covers one TCR beta chain sequence. Antigen specificity is unknown. Clones were read by immunoSEQ multiplex PCR, and TCRdb kept only the in-frame ones, dropping some. This table has approximately 1,400 clones, around 30% appearing once. This sample stems from a study of T cells in localized non-small cell lung cancer. Overall study findings and caveats: Longer survival (overall) was linked to higher T cell density in blood. Adjacent lung held a median about 57 of the top 100 tumor clones. Uninvolved neighboring lung showed the greatest T cell clonality, exceeding tumor.

The CDR3 has 17 residues. Germline V gives CDR1 MNHGY, CDR2 SAAAGT. Trimming left V 6 bases short and J 6 bases short, with 26 bases between. This TCR derives from a male donor older than 55 with stage II lung adenocarcinoma. The specimen comprised lung tumor tissue, sampled before any cancer treatment. The rearrangement joins TRBV6-8 to TRBJ2-5; the D call may be TRBD1 or TRBD2 (6 bases each). Here the CDR3 reads CASRPTGASGYEKTQYF. The CDR3 DNA is TGTGCCAGCAGACCAACGGGGGCCTCCGGGTATGAGAAGACCCAGTACTTC.